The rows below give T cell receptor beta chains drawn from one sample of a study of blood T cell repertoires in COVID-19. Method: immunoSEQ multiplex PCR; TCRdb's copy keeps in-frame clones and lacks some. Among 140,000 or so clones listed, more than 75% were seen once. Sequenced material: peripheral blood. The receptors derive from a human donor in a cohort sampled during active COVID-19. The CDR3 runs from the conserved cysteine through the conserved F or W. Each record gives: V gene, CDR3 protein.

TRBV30 CAWSGLAGHTGELFF
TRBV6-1 CASSESPAGGGNEQFF
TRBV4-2 CASSQDVGANTGELFF
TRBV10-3 CAILAADTQYF
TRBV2 CASSEGSSYEQYF
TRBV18 CASSQLDRNQPQHF
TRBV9 CASSVGVGRGGTDTQYF
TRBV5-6 CASSNWGQPYQDIQYF
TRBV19 CASSGGTHNEQFF
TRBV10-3 CAISRTGSNYGYTF
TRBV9 CASSVVGQENTEAFF
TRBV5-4 CASSLELERDEQFF
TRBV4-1 CASSPDSSGANVLTF
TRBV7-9 CASSPDRIYGYTF
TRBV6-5 CASREDSFSSYEQYF
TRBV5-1 CASSLEVGTGGGSAPLHF
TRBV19 CASSPERDSYGYTF
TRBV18 CASSPPSSDEQFF
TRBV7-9 CASSFMDREEYGYTF
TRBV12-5 CASGSLAGGLDTQYF
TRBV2 CASSGTGNNEQFF
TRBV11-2 CASSLSQGDGAFF
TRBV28 CASSSGGGPSYEQYF
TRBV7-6 CASSLESGPNEQFF
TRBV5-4 CASSLAGTYEQYF
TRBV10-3 CAIRSTGSTDTQYF
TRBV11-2 CASSLDRGDTQYF
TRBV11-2 CASSLGTDFGEQYF
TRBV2 CASKGDRGGYTF
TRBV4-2 CASSQEWRGGLNTEAFF
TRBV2 CASSEVAGVDNEQFF
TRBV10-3 CAISESGVGAEAFF
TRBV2 CASSEADRDPYEQYF
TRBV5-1 CASSLQGVDTGELFF
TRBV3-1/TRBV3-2 CASSHWDRGSGNTIYF
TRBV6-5 CASRLTSVAYNEQFF
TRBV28 CASSLGGWAEETQYF
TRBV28 CASSELAGTGETFSGNTIYF
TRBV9 CASSVEDFLEQFF
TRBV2 CASKQGARADTQYF
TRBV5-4 CASSLKTGGTEAFF